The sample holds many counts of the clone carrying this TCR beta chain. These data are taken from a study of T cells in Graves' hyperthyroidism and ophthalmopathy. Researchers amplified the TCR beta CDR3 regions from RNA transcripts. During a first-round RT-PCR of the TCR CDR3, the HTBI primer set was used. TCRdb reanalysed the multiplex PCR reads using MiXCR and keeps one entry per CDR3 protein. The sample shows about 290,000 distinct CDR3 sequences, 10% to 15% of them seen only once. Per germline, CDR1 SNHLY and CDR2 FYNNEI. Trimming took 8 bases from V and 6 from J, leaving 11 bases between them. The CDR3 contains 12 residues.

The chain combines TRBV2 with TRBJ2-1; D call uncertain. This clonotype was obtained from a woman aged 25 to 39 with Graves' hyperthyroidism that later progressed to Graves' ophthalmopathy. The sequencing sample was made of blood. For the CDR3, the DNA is TGTGCCAGCTCTTACGACTCCAATGAGCAGTTCTTC. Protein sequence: CASSYDSNEQFF. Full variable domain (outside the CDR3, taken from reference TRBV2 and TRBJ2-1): EPEVTQTPSHQVTQMGQEVILRCVPISNHLYFYWYRQILGQKVEFLVSFYNNEISEKSEIFDDQFSVERPDGSNFTLKIRSTKLEDSAMYFCASSYDSNEQFFGPGTRLTVL.